The rows below give T cell receptor beta chains drawn from one sample of a study of T-cell memory formation after mild COVID-19. TCRdb redid the calling of the 5' RACE reads with MiXCR, one entry per CDR3 protein. This table has a few hundred thousand distinct CDR3 sequences, around 15% appearing once. The sample taken for sequencing was PBMCs or a T cell subset sorted from them (not recorded which). Receptors originate from a man aged 18 to 30 who had mild COVID-19 (a few samples of this study predate the infection). Cell type and time point are not known. CDR3s include the opening cysteine and the closing phenylalanine or tryptophan. D genes are given only for firm matches. Where a row states a size, it is once, few, many or the class of an expanded clone; other rows omit it.

DNA: TGTGCCAGCAGCAGGGACAGGGGGATCACCGGGGAGCTGTTTTTT
CDR3: CASSRDRGITGELFF
D: TRBD1
J: TRBJ2-2
V: TRBV7-9
size: many

DNA: TGTGCCAGCAGCCGCGGGCTTACGACAGATACGCAGTATTTT
CDR3: CASSRGLTTDTQYF
D: .
J: TRBJ2-3
V: TRBV9
size: .

DNA: TGTGCCAGCAGTCGAACTAGCGGGTTCCAAGAGACCCAGTACTTC
CDR3: CASSRTSGFQETQYF
D: TRBD2
J: TRBJ2-5
V: TRBV7-2
size: few

DNA: TGTGCCAGCAGTTACGGACAGGGGATGACTGAAGCTTTCTTT
CDR3: CASSYGQGMTEAFF
D: TRBD1
J: TRBJ1-1
V: TRBV6-5
size: .

DNA: TGTGCTAGCAGCTTAGCGCCGGGGACAGGGACTAATGAGCAGTTCTTC
CDR3: CASSLAPGTGTNEQFF
D: TRBD1
J: TRBJ2-1
V: TRBV7-7
size: .

DNA: TGTGCCAGCAGCGGACCCCCGGGGGGGCCAGATACGCAGTATTTT
CDR3: CASSGPPGGPDTQYF
D: TRBD2
J: TRBJ2-3
V: TRBV9
size: few

DNA: TGTGCCAGCAAGACAGGGGGTCAGCCCCAGCATTTT
CDR3: CASKTGGQPQHF
D: TRBD1
J: TRBJ1-5
V: TRBV2
size: few

DNA: TGTGCCAGCAAACCCGGGACAAAGAATCAGCCCCAGCATTTT
CDR3: CASKPGTKNQPQHF
D: .
J: TRBJ1-5
V: TRBV6-5
size: .

DNA: TGCAGTGCTAGGGAGACGGCCAGGCACGAGACCCAGTACTTC
CDR3: CSARETARHETQYF
D: .
J: TRBJ2-5
V: TRBV20-1
size: few

DNA: TGTGCCAGCACGGGCCTTAGCGGGTTCAGCACAGATACGCAGTATTTT
CDR3: CASTGLSGFSTDTQYF
D: TRBD2
J: TRBJ2-3
V: TRBV2
size: .

DNA: TGTGCCAGCAGCTTTCCCGGCTACGAGCAGTACTTC
CDR3: CASSFPGYEQYF
D: .
J: TRBJ2-7
V: TRBV7-2
size: .

DNA: TGCGCCAGCAGCTATACTGACAGGGGAGACGAGCAGTACTTC
CDR3: CASSYTDRGDEQYF
D: TRBD1
J: TRBJ2-7
V: TRBV5-1
size: .

DNA: TGTGCCAGCAGCTTAGCCTGGGGGGCATTAAATCAGCCCCAGCATTTT
CDR3: CASSLAWGALNQPQHF
D: .
J: TRBJ1-5
V: TRBV7-2
size: few

DNA: TGTGCCAGCAGTAGGGGGGCTGGCATAGGCACAGATACGCAGTATTTT
CDR3: CASSRGAGIGTDTQYF
D: .
J: TRBJ2-3
V: TRBV7-2
size: .

DNA: TGTGCCAGCAGTCCACGGACAGGCTCCAATGAGCAGTTCTTC
CDR3: CASSPRTGSNEQFF
D: TRBD1
J: TRBJ2-1
V: TRBV2
size: many

DNA: TGTGCCAGCAGCTCCCAGAGAGGGTACGAGCAGTACTTC
CDR3: CASSSQRGYEQYF
D: .
J: TRBJ2-7
V: TRBV11-2
size: few

DNA: TGCGCCAGTACTCACAGTTCCCCCGCCTCTGGGGCCAACGTCCTGACTTTC
CDR3: CASTHSSPASGANVLTF
D: .
J: TRBJ2-6
V: TRBV4-3
size: .

DNA: TGTGCCAGCAGCTTAAGGGGCTATGAGCAGTTCTTC
CDR3: CASSLRGYEQFF
D: .
J: TRBJ2-1
V: TRBV7-6
size: .

DNA: TGTGCCACCAGTGATTCTGGCACCGATCAGCCCCAGCATTTT
CDR3: CATSDSGTDQPQHF
D: .
J: TRBJ1-5
V: TRBV24-1
size: few

DNA: TGCAGCGTTCTGACAGGGGTCTCCTACAATGAGCAGTTCTTC
CDR3: CSVLTGVSYNEQFF
D: TRBD1
J: TRBJ2-1
V: TRBV29-1
size: few

DNA: TGCGCCAGCAGCCACCCGGGACAGGACTCCTACGAGCAGTACTTC
CDR3: CASSHPGQDSYEQYF
D: TRBD1
J: TRBJ2-7
V: TRBV4-1
size: .

DNA: TGCAGTGCTAGAGTCACAGGCATGAACACTGAAGCTTTCTTT
CDR3: CSARVTGMNTEAFF
D: .
J: TRBJ1-1
V: TRBV20-1
size: .

DNA: TGTGCCAGCAGTTACTCGTTGGATTTAGTGGTCGGGGAGCTGTTTTTT
CDR3: CASSYSLDLVVGELFF
D: .
J: TRBJ2-2
V: TRBV6-2/TRBV6-3
size: .

DNA: TGTGCCAGCAGCCCACCGGGACTAGCGGGGGATCTCTACGAGCAGTACTTC
CDR3: CASSPPGLAGDLYEQYF
D: TRBD2
J: TRBJ2-7
V: TRBV9
size: .

DNA: TGCAGCGTTGAAGATCATGGGTCATTAAGAGATACGCAGTATTTT
CDR3: CSVEDHGSLRDTQYF
D: .
J: TRBJ2-3
V: TRBV29-1
size: many